This passage covers 22 T cell receptor beta chains from one sample sequenced in a study of blood T cell repertoires in COVID-19. Produced via immunoSEQ multiplex PCR; TCRdb's table is partial and in-frame only. Altogether about 190,000 clones are present, 88% being singletons, with the ten largest covering approximately 2.1%. The sequenced sample consisted of peripheral blood. The source is a man aged 70 or older with active or convalescent COVID-19.

V gene TRBV11-2 combines with J gene TRBJ1-3, with D possibly TRBD1 on 5 matching bases. Germline V gene sequence: CDR1 SGHAT, CDR2 FQNNGV. This CDR3 region has 14 residues. With 3 bases removed from V and 4 bases from J, the gap between germline ends came to 10 bases. CDR3 sequence reads: CASSLGGDGNTIYF. DNA for the CDR3: TGTGCCAGCAGCTTGGGGGGAGACGGAAACACCATATATTTT.

This chain links TRBV6-5 with TRBJ1-1, with unresolved D. This CDR3 has 15 amino acids. Trimming shortened V by 3 bases and J by 0 bases, and 11 bases separated the two germline ends. The germline V gene has CDR1 MNHEY and CDR2 SVGAGI. CDR3 protein: CASSYIRGVNTEAFF. The CDR3 DNA is TGTGCCAGCAGTTATATCCGCGGTGTGAACACTGAAGCTTTCTTT.

V is TRBV3-1 (or the pseudogene TRBV3-2) and J is TRBJ1-2; 7 bases align to TRBD1. CDR1 is LGHDT and CDR2 is YNNKEL in the germline V gene (reference sequence). Unmatched junction bases numbered 13, after V lost 2 bases and J lost 4 bases. The CDR3 spans 17 residues. CDR3 amino acids: CASSQPGQNLLLYGYTF. The CDR3 DNA sequence: TGTGCCAGCAGCCAACCGGGACAGAACCTCCTTCTCTATGGCTACACCTTC.

This clone occurred once. This chain links TRBV18 with TRBJ1-2; D is possibly TRBD1 (6 bases). V was clipped by 6 bases and J by 3 bases, with 29 bases between them. The CDR3 loop spans 19 amino acids. CDR1 and CDR2 (germline): KGHSH, LQKENI. CDR3 nucleotides: TGTGCCAGCTCCACCACCGCAACCATCGCCGGGACAAACTACTATGGCTACACCTTC. This gives the protein CASSTTATIAGTNYYGYTF.

This chain joins TRBV5-1 and TRBJ1-6; D uncertain. Trimming stripped 0 bases from V and 7 bases from J, with 14 bases between. The germline gives CDR1 SGHRS, CDR2 YFSETQ. This CDR3 is built from 16 residues. CDR3: CASSLEPFTLNSPLHF. CDR3 nucleotide sequence: TGCGCCAGCAGCTTGGAGCCATTTACTTTGAATTCACCCCTCCACTTT. Full variable domain (remainder filled in from reference TRBV5-1 and TRBJ1-6): KAGVTQTPRYLIKTRGQQVTLSCSPISGHRSVSWYQQTPGQGLQFLFEYFSETQRNKGNFPGRFSGRQFSNSRSEMNVSTLELGDSALYLCASSLEPFTLNSPLHFGNGTRLTVT.

This clone has at least ten counts. DNA of the CDR3: TGTGCCACCAGCCACGGGGGGGGCACGCAGTATTTT. Protein sequence: CATSHGGGTQYF. This chain links TRBV24-1 with TRBJ2-3, with 8 positions matching TRBD2. The CDR3 runs 12 residues. Germline V gives CDR1 KGHDR, CDR2 SFDVKD. Trimming removed 7 bases from V and 9 bases from J; junction bases left unmatched: 5.

V is TRBV29-1 and J is TRBJ2-7; TRBD2 matches at 7 bases. V lost 4 bases and J lost 0; bases outside the gene matches: 15. CDR3 length equals 17 residues. Germline V CDR1 and CDR2: SQVTM, ANQGSEA. The CDR3 region is CSVAGSRGDVSSYEQYF. CDR3 sequence (DNA): TGCAGCGTTGCTGGCAGTCGGGGGGACGTTAGCTCCTACGAGCAGTACTTC.

The J gene is TRBJ2-1, the V gene TRBV6-5; 7 nucleotides agree with TRBD2. The CDR3 consists of 14 residues. Germline CDR1 and CDR2: MNHEY and SVGAGI. The ends lost 6 bases at V and 3 bases at J; junction bases unmatched: 5. As DNA, the CDR3 is TGTGCCAGCAGGTTGCGGGAGAGCTACAATGAGCAGTTCTTC. It codes for CASRLRESYNEQFF.

The chain links TRBV3-1 (or the pseudogene TRBV3-2) to TRBJ2-7; 7 nucleotides align to TRBD2. Germline loops: CDR1 LGHDT, CDR2 YNNKEL (reference sequence). There are 15 residues in the CDR3. J gave up 4 bases and V 4 bases, and 10 bases lay outside the gene matches. The CDR3 region has the DNA TGTGCCAGCAGCCGAACAAGCGGGGCGGGGTACGAGCAGTACTTC. This gives the protein CASSRTSGAGYEQYF.

This chain uses TRBV27 with TRBJ2-1; TRBD1 aligns across 7 bases. V shed 10 bases, J shed 4 bases, and the junction held 10 bases outside the gene matches. The CDR3 consists of 14 residues. The germline CDR1 and CDR2 sequences are MNHEY and SMNVEV (reference sequence). CDR3 amino acids: CATSSRDRYNEQFF. DNA for the CDR3: TGTGCCACCTCGTCCAGGGACAGATACAATGAGCAGTTCTTC.

The gene calls are TRBV5-5 and TRBJ2-5, with TRBD2 identical over 8 bases. The germline gives CDR1 SGHKS, CDR2 YYEKEE (reference sequence). V was pared by 1 base and J by 5 bases, with 4 bases of the junction left unmatched. The CDR3 loop spans 14 amino acids. CDR3 sequence: CASSLSGSVETQYF. CDR3 DNA: TGTGCCAGCAGCTTGAGCGGGAGCGTGGAGACCCAGTACTTC.

The chain couples TRBV28 to TRBJ2-7, with 10 bases identical to TRBD1. Germline V gene lookup returns CDR1 MDHEN and CDR2 SYDVKM. The trim removed 11 bases at V and 4 bases at J, leaving 8 bases unmatched. This CDR3 has 13 amino acids. CDR3 in amino acids: CAGGPGQGYEQYF. DNA for the CDR3: TGTGCCGGGGGTCCGGGACAGGGGTACGAGCAGTACTTC. Supplemented by reference TRBV28 and TRBJ2-7, the full variable domain reads DVKVTQSSRYLVKRTGEKVFLECVQDMDHENMFWYRQDPGLGLRLIYFSYDVKMKEKGDIPEGYSVSREKKERFSLILESASTNQTSMYLCAGGPGQGYEQYFGPGTRLTVT.

Note on this clone: A junction end diverges from the germline sequence, so it may reflect a read error. V usage is TRBV7-7 and J usage is TRBJ2-3; 9 nucleotides align to TRBD2. The germline CDR1 and CDR2 sequences are SSHAT and FNYEAQ (reference sequence). The CDR3 has 15 amino acids. The CDR3 loop is CASSLTLAGGDTQYF. The CDR3 DNA is TGTGCTAGCAGCCTAACCCTGGCGGGGGGGGATACGCAGTATTTT.

As DNA, the CDR3 is TGTGCCAGCAGCTCTGCAACTAATGAAAAACTGTTTTTT. Its protein is CASSSATNEKLFF. The chain couples TRBV7-2 to TRBJ1-4; D unclear. The ends were cut back, 4 bases at V and 0 bases at J, with 3 bases in the middle. The CDR3 totals 13 residues. CDR1 is SGHTA and CDR2 is FQGNSA in the germline V gene.

This clone appeared once. The CDR3 spells CASSEGGDTGELFF. The CDR3, as DNA: TGTGCCAGCTCTGAGGGAGGGGACACCGGGGAGCTGTTTTTT. The chain employs TRBV28 and TRBJ2-2; 7 positions match TRBD2. Trimming at V came to 8 bases and at J to 3 bases, leaving 6 bases not matched to a gene. Per germline, CDR1 MDHEN and CDR2 SYDVKM. This CDR3 has 14 amino acids.

The rearrangement uses TRBV6-6 and TRBJ1-6, with 8 bases aligning to TRBD1. This CDR3 spans 14 amino acids. Looked up from germline, CDR1 is MNHNY and CDR2 is SVGAGI (reference sequence). V trimming: 7 bases; J trimming: 4 bases; junction bases outside the gene matches: 3. CDR3 sequence: CASNGQGYNSPLHF. In DNA, the CDR3 is TGTGCCAGCAATGGACAGGGTTATAATTCACCCCTCCACTTT.

The chain uses TRBV6-5 and TRBJ1-6; D is undetermined. V lost 2 bases, J lost 6 bases, and 8 bases lay in between. In germline, CDR1 is MNHEY, CDR2 SVGAGI. The CDR3 is made up of 14 amino acids. The CDR3 DNA follows: TGTGCCAGCAGTTACAAGGGAGTTAATTCACCCCTCCACTTT. Translation: CASSYKGVNSPLHF.

This chain connects TRBV28 to TRBJ2-1; 8 positions match TRBD2. This CDR3 has 15 amino acids. The junction had 9 bases not matched to a gene; V was cut back by 5 bases and J by 6 bases. Germline loops: CDR1 MDHEN, CDR2 SYDVKM. CDR3 in DNA: TGTGCCAGCAGTCCAACCCGGGGGGGTACCAATGAGCAGTTCTTC. Encoded protein: CASSPTRGGTNEQFF.

The chain combines TRBV10-2 with TRBJ2-5; possibly TRBD2 for D (6 bases). CDR3 length: 13 amino acids. The germline V gene has CDR1 WSHSY and CDR2 SAAADI. Trimming stripped 7 bases from V and 2 bases from J, with 11 bases between. The CDR3 coding sequence is TGCGCCAGCAATATAGCGGCACAAGAGACCCAGTACTTC. Translated, it gives CASNIAAQETQYF.

This chain connects TRBV4-3 to TRBJ2-7; D might be TRBD1 (6 bases). The V gene lost 3 bases and the J gene lost 5 bases, with 17 bases spanning the gap. CDR3 length: 15 residues. CDR1 is LGHNA, CDR2 YSLEER, per germline. Written as DNA, the CDR3 is TGCGCCAGCAGCCAGTTTACAGGGACGGCCCACGAGCAGTACTTC. It is translated as CASSQFTGTAHEQYF.

J is TRBJ2-3 and V is TRBV18, with a possible D match to TRBD2 (6 bases). CDR1 and CDR2 (germline): KGHSH, LQKENI. V was clipped by 3 bases and J by 2 bases, with 15 bases between them. The CDR3 has 16 amino acids. CDR3 residues: CASSPLQGLNTDTQYF. CDR3 nucleotides: TGTGCCAGCTCACCCCTCCAGGGACTCAACACAGATACGCAGTATTTT.

The V call is TRBV20-1, the J call TRBJ2-3; TRBD2 aligns across 8 bases. Germline V gene data show CDR1 as DFQATT and CDR2 as SNEGSKA (reference sequence). V gave up 3 bases and J gave up 2 bases; unmatched junction bases: 4. The CDR3 spans 14 residues. CDR3 protein: CSASRTSFTDTQYF. CDR3 in DNA: TGCAGTGCTAGTCGGACTAGCTTCACAGATACGCAGTATTTT.